One TCR beta chain is described in this entry. The antigen is not known. Using its own MiXCR run on the 5' RACE reads, TCRdb lists one record per CDR3 protein. The data show 4,900 or so distinct CDR3 sequences, 55% to 75% seen once. Overall study results and limits: Tumor memory CD4+ T cell TCR gene usage was found to cluster with blood and lymph node memory CD4+ cells and with lymph node naive CD4+ cells.

CDR1 and CDR2 (germline): SGHTA, FQGTGA. Trimming removed 5 bases from V and 7 bases from J, with 18 bases in between. This CDR3 is built from 14 residues. Treg sorting used a CD4+CD25+CD127-/low gate. The receptor was isolated from a female donor with breast cancer. Sequenced input: Tregs sorted from blood. The gene calls are TRBV7-3 and TRBJ2-7, with D possibly matching TRBD1 (7 bases). CDR3 nucleotides: TGTGCCAGCAGCAAAACAGGGGAGGAAGAAGAGCAGTACTTC. It yields the protein CASSKTGEEEEQYF.